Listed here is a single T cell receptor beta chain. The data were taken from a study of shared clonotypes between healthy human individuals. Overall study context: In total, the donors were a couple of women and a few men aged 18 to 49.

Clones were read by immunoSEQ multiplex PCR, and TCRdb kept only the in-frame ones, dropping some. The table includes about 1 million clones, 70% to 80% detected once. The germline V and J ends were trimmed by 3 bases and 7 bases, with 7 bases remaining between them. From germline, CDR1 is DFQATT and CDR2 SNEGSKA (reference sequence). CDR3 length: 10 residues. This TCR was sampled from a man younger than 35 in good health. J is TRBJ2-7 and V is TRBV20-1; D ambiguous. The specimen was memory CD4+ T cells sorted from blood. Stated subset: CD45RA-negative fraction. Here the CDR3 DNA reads TGCAGTGCTAGTGGTGATGAGCAGTACTTC. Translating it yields CSASGDEQYF.